This TCR beta chain emerged from a study of blood T cell repertoires in COVID-19. Assay: immunoSEQ multiplex PCR; the TCRdb copy retains only in-frame clones and omits some. The sample holds just under 250,000 clones, approximately 90% seen once. V was clipped by 10 bases and J by 1 base; unmatched bases: 13. CDR3 length: 17 amino acids. In germline, CDR1 is MDHEN, CDR2 SYDVKM. The V call is TRBV28, the J call TRBJ2-7, with TRBD2 identical over 13 bases. The specimen sequenced was PBMCs or T cells enriched from blood (not recorded which). This clonotype was sampled from a woman between 25 and 40 years old who had recovered from COVID-19. CDR3 residues: CAISPRGLAGESYEQYF. As DNA, the CDR3 is TGTGCCATCTCGCCCCGCGGACTAGCGGGAGAGTCCTACGAGCAGTACTTC.